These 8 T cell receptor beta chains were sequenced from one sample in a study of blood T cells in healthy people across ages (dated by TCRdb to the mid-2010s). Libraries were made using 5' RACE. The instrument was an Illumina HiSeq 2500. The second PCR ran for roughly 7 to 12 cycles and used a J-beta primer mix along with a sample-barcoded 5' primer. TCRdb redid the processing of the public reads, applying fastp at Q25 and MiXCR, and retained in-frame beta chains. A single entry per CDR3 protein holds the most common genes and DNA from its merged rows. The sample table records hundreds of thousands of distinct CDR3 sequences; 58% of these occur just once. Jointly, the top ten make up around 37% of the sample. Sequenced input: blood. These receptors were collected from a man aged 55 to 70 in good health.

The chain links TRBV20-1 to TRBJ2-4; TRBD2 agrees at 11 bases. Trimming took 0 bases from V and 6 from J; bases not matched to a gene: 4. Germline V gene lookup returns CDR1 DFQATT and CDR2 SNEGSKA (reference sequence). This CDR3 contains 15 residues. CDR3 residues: CSARDPSGGLNIQYF. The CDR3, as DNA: TGCAGTGCTAGAGATCCTAGCGGGGGGTTAAACATTCAGTACTTC.

The CDR3 sequence: CASRQARSLGEQYF. As DNA, the CDR3 is TGCGCCAGCAGACAAGCGAGGTCCCTCGGCGAGCAGTACTTC. The genes are TRBV5-1 and TRBJ2-7; D remains unclear. Germline CDR1 SGHRS, CDR2 YFSETQ. CDR3 length: 14 amino acids. Trimming took off 5 bases at V and 6 bases at J, with 18 bases between the two ends.

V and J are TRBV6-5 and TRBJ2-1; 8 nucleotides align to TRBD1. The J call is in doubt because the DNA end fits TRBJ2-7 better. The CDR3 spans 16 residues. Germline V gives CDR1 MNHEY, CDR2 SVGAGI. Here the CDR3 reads CASSRTGTLIYNEQYF. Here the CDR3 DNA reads TGTGCCAGCAGCAGGACAGGGACCTTAATCTACAATGAGCAGTACTTC.

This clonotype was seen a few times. The CDR3 protein is CASRQNSPLHF. CDR3 nucleotides: TGTGCCAGCAGACAGAATTCACCCCTCCACTTT. This chain links TRBV6-1 with TRBJ1-6, with D unclear. The V end lost 6 bases, the J end lost 7 bases, and 4 bases lay between the germline ends. Germline lookup yields CDR1 MNHNS and CDR2 SASEGT. This CDR3 is built from 11 residues.

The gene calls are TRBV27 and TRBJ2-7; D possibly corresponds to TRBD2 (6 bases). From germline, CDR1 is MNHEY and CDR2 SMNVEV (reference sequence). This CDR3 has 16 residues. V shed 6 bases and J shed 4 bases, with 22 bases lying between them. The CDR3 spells CASSPSVGTGLYEQYF. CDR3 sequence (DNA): TGTGCCAGCAGCCCCTCCGTGGGGACTGGACTTTACGAGCAGTACTTC.

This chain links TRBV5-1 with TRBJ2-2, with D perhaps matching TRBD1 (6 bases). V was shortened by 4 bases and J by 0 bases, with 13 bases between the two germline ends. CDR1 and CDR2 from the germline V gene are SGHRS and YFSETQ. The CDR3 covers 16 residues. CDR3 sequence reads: CASSPGTLANTGELFF. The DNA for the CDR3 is TGCGCCAGCAGCCCCGGGACACTGGCGAACACCGGGGAGCTGTTTTTT.

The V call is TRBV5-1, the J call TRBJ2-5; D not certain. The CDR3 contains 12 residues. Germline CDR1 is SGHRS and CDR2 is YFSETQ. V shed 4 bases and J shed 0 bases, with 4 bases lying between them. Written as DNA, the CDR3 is TGCGCCAGCAGCGAGTACCAAGAGACCCAGTACTTC. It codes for CASSEYQETQYF.

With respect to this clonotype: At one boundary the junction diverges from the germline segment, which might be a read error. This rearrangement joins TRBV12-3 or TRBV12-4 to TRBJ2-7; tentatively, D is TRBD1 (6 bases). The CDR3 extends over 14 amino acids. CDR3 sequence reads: CASSPRTEADEQCF. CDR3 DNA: TGTGCCAGCAGTCCCCGGACAGAAGCAGACGAGCAGTGCTTC.